Listed here are 16 T cell receptor beta chains from one sample, sequenced in a study of T cells in Graves' hyperthyroidism and ophthalmopathy. Using RNA transcripts as the source, TCR beta CDR3 regions were amplified. First-round RT-PCR targeting the TCR CDR3 was performed with the HTBI primer set. From the multiplex PCR reads, TCRdb called clonotypes with MiXCR, one entry per CDR3 protein. The sample yields roughly 500,000 distinct CDR3 sequences, around 43% seen once. Material: peripheral blood or thyroid tissue (not recorded which). These receptor sequences come from an adult woman with Graves' disease, either hyperthyroidism or ophthalmopathy (not recorded which).

As to this clonotype: It is likely a read error, because the conserved phenylalanine at the end of the CDR3 is missing. The chain employs TRBV7-8 and TRBJ1-3; D gene unclear. The CDR3 loop spans 14 amino acids. Germline lookup yields CDR1 SGHVS and CDR2 FQNEAQ. Trimming left V 6 bases short and J 4 bases short, with 13 bases between. The CDR3, as DNA: TGTGCCAGCAGTCCCGGCGGGTTAGGAAACACCATATATTCT. Translated, it gives CASSPGGLGNTIYS.

This clonotype was observed at least ten times. V is TRBV7-2 and J is TRBJ2-7, with unresolved D. Germline CDR1 SGHTA, CDR2 FQGNSA. V gave up 6 bases and J gave up 1 base, with 7 bases separating them. The length of the CDR3 is 12 residues. CDR3 loop: CASSHGSYEQYF. In DNA, the CDR3 is TGTGCCAGCAGTCACGGATCCTACGAGCAGTACTTC.

This clonotype was seen ten or more times. The chain couples TRBV19 to TRBJ1-1; TRBD1 matches 7 bases. This CDR3 has 13 amino acids. V shed 10 bases, J shed 3 bases, and the junction held 8 bases outside the gene matches. Looked up from germline, CDR1 is LNHDA and CDR2 is SQIVND (reference sequence). The CDR3: CATRQGMDTEAFF. The DNA of the CDR3 is TGTGCCACACGACAGGGAATGGACACTGAAGCTTTCTTT.

About this clonotype: This may be a read error: a much more frequent sequence differs by one nucleotide. The chain is built from TRBV7-2 and TRBJ2-2, with 9 bases fitting TRBD2. This CDR3 has 16 amino acids. Germline lookup yields CDR1 SGHTA and CDR2 FQGNSA. The CDR3 DNA reads as TGTGCCAGCACCCCGACTAGCGGAGGACCCCCCGGGGAGCTGGTTTTT. Its translation: CASTPTSGGPPGELVF.

The chain carries TRBV6-5 and TRBJ2-7, with 7 positions matching TRBD1. Germline V gene sequence: CDR1 MNHEY, CDR2 SVGAGI. V lost 0 bases to trimming and J lost 2 bases; unmatched junction nucleotides: 4. The length of the CDR3 is 15 residues. The CDR3 DNA is TGTGCCAGCAGTTACTCGGGACAGCTTACCTACGAGCAGTACTTC. Amino acid sequence: CASSYSGQLTYEQYF.

A remark on this clonotype: One end of the junction varies from germline; a read error may be responsible. The chain has TRBV11-1 and TRBJ2-7; unclear D gene. This CDR3 is 11 amino acids long. The germline V gene has CDR1 SGHAT and CDR2 FQDESV (reference sequence). The CDR3 protein is CDSSTSYEQYF. The CDR3 DNA follows: TGTGACAGCAGTACCTCCTACGAGCAGTACTTC.

The sample holds many counts of this clonotype. The V and J genes are TRBV7-9 and TRBJ2-2; D is unresolved. The V end was cut by 3 bases, the J end by 1 base, with 9 bases between. From germline, CDR1 is SEHNR and CDR2 FQNEAQ (reference sequence). The CDR3 is 15 residues long. CDR3 DNA sequence: TGTGCCAGCAGCTTCGGCCCCCGGAACACCGGGGAGCTGTTTTTT. Translating it yields CASSFGPRNTGELFF.

In this sample, this clonotype turned up many times. The chain employs TRBV9 and TRBJ1-2; no definite D call. The germline V gene has CDR1 SGDLS and CDR2 YYNGEE. Trimming removed 0 bases from V and 2 bases from J, with 11 bases in between. The length of the CDR3 is 15 residues. The DNA of the CDR3 is TGTGCCAGCAGCGTAGTTTCTCAGGAGAACTATGGCTACACCTTC. It translates to CASSVVSQENYGYTF.

This clonotype was picked up many times. This chain joins TRBV7-2 and TRBJ2-7; weak D call: TRBD2 (5 bases). The germline gives CDR1 SGHTA, CDR2 FQGNSA. The CDR3 sequence is 14 residues long. V was cut by 0 bases and J by 2 bases, with 8 bases left in between. CDR3 residues: CASSLAGEAYEQYF. CDR3 sequence (DNA): TGTGCCAGCAGCTTAGCGGGAGAGGCCTACGAGCAGTACTTC. The full variable domain, with the rest looked up from reference TRBV7-2 and TRBJ2-7, is GAGVSQSPSNKVTEKGKDVELRCDPISGHTALYWYRQSLGQGLEFLIYFQGNSAPDKSGLPSDRFSAERTGGSVSTLTIQRTQQEDSAVYLCASSLAGEAYEQYFGPGTRLTVT.

This clonotype was detected many times. The CDR3 reads CASSFRQHSWGGYTF. CDR3 nucleotides: TGTGCCAGCAGCTTTCGGCAGCACAGTTGGGGGGGCTACACCTTC. The V and J genes are TRBV7-2 and TRBJ1-2; D perhaps matches TRBD1 (5 bases). Germline V CDR1 and CDR2: SGHTA, FQGNSA. The CDR3 consists of 15 residues. V gave up 3 bases and J gave up 8 bases, with 19 bases separating them.

There are many counts of this clonotype. CDR3 sequence: CASSLGQEAGELFF. In DNA form, the CDR3 reads TGCGCCAGCAGCTTGGGACAGGAAGCCGGGGAGCTGTTTTTT. The V gene is TRBV5-1, the J gene TRBJ2-2; D is perhaps TRBD1 (6 bases). V lost 0 bases to trimming and J lost 6 bases, with 9 bases between them. The CDR3 extends over 14 amino acids. The V gene's germline CDR1 is SGHRS and CDR2 YFSETQ.

This chain links TRBV15 with TRBJ1-6; D might be TRBD1 (5 bases). In germline, CDR1 is LNHNV, CDR2 YYDKDF (reference sequence). V lost 0 bases, J lost 11 bases, and 14 bases lay in between. The CDR3 extends over 15 amino acids. This chain's CDR3 is CATSREAGLRPPLHF. CDR3 DNA: TGTGCCACCAGCAGAGAGGCAGGGCTTCGTCCACCCCTCCACTTT.

This clonotype was observed many times. The chain has TRBV12-3 or TRBV12-4 and TRBJ1-4; TRBD1 matches 9 bases. Trimming took 6 bases from V and 5 from J; bases not matched to a gene: 7. This CDR3 comprises 15 residues. The CDR3 nucleotides read TGTGCCAGCAGCCCTTTCGGGACAGGGAATGAAAAACTGTTTTTT. Its translation: CASSPFGTGNEKLFF.

CDR3 DNA: TGCAGTGCTAGAGATCCCGATTCACCCCTCCACTTT. It translates to CSARDPDSPLHF. The chain has TRBV20-1 and TRBJ1-6; D is uncertain. Between the trimmed V and J ends, which lost 0 bases and 8 bases, there was a span of 5 bases. This CDR3 spans 12 amino acids. Germline V gene lookup returns CDR1 DFQATT and CDR2 SNEGSKA (reference sequence).

Of note for this clonotype: Germline and junction disagree at one end, which may indicate a read error. V is TRBV7-9 and J is TRBJ2-7, with a possible D match to TRBD2 (7 bases). The CDR3 contains 14 residues. CDR1 SEHNR and CDR2 FQNEAQ come from the germline V gene (reference sequence). CDR3 sequence (DNA): TGTGCCAGCAGCCAAGGTCGGGGGGCCTACGGGCAGTACTTC. This codes for CASSQGRGAYGQYF.

This clonotype was seen at least ten times. The rearrangement joins TRBV5-1 to TRBJ2-2; TRBD2 matches at 9 bases. CDR3 length equals 15 residues. Germline CDR1 reads SGHRS; CDR2 reads YFSETQ. The V segment lost 2 bases and the J segment 6 bases; nucleotides outside the gene matches: 5. CDR3 nucleotides: TGCGCCAGCAGCTTCCGTAGCGGGAGAGCCGGGGAGCTGTTTTTT. Its translation is CASSFRSGRAGELFF.